These 28 T cell receptor beta chains were all obtained from the same sample, sequenced in a study of T cell changes during pregnancy in multiple sclerosis. Some clones are missing from TCRdb's copy, which holds only in-frame ones; the method was immunoSEQ multiplex PCR. The sample holds roughly 15,000 clones, almost 85% seen once. Here the sequenced sample was CD8+ T cells from peripheral blood mononuclear cells, taken in the third trimester of pregnancy. These receptors came from a female donor in good health, enrolled as a control in a pregnancy study.

This chain links TRBV27 with TRBJ2-7; 8 nucleotides match TRBD1. Germline CDR1 MNHEY, CDR2 SMNVEV (reference sequence). This CDR3 has 15 amino acids. Trimming at V came to 2 bases and at J to 1 base, leaving 4 bases not matched to a gene. CDR3 amino acids: CASSLMGTGSYEQYF. The CDR3 DNA sequence: TGTGCCAGCAGTTTAATGGGGACAGGTTCCTACGAGCAGTACTTC.

This chain links TRBV15 with TRBJ2-7, with TRBD1 matching 10 bases. The CDR3 has 14 residues. V shed 6 bases and J 2 bases; nucleotides not matched to a gene: 4. Germline assignment: CDR1 LNHNV and CDR2 YYDKDF (reference sequence). The DNA of the CDR3 is TGTGCCACCAGTATTGGGACAGGGGCCTACGAGCAGTACTTC. This translates into CATSIGTGAYEQYF.

The chain recombines TRBV27 with TRBJ1-1; no definite D call. V was cut by 3 bases and J by 0 bases, with 8 bases left in between. The length of the CDR3 is 14 residues. Germline assignment: CDR1 MNHEY and CDR2 SMNVEV (reference sequence). In DNA, the CDR3 is TGTGCCAGCAGTTTTGGCGGATTGAACACTGAAGCTTTCTTT. It yields the protein CASSFGGLNTEAFF.

The V and J genes are TRBV6-6 and TRBJ2-5; 9 bases map to TRBD1. CDR3 size: 16 residues. Germline CDR1 is MNHNY and CDR2 is SVGAGI (reference sequence). V dropped 3 bases and J dropped 5; count of bases not matched to a gene: 10. The CDR3 loop is CASSYRDRELPETQYF. The CDR3 DNA sequence: TGTGCCAGCAGTTATAGGGACAGGGAGCTCCCGGAGACCCAGTACTTC.

The J gene is TRBJ2-1, the V gene TRBV15, with no clear D. Trimming removed 4 bases from V and 0 bases from J, with 10 bases in between. Germline values: CDR1 LNHNV, CDR2 YYDKDF (reference sequence). The CDR3 is 15 residues long. CDR3 coding DNA: TGTGCCACCAGCACCGATAGAGGCTCCTACAATGAGCAGTTCTTC. Amino acid sequence: CATSTDRGSYNEQFF.

The genes are TRBV6-5 and TRBJ2-7; TRBD2 matches 8 bases. The CDR3 spans 15 residues. Germline V gene data show CDR1 as MNHEY and CDR2 as SVGAGI. The V gene end was trimmed by 2 bases and the J gene end by 5 bases; junction bases not matched to a gene: 8. The CDR3 DNA is TGTGCCAGCAGTTACGGGAGCGGGAGTATCAACGAGCAGTACTTC. Residues: CASSYGSGSINEQYF.

J is TRBJ2-1 and V is TRBV19, with 13 bases that match TRBD2. Germline CDR1 LNHDA, CDR2 SQIVND (reference sequence). J was trimmed by 4 bases and V by 6 bases; bases with no gene match: 3. CDR3 size: 15 residues. CDR3 nucleotides: TGTGCCAGTAGGACTAGCGGGGGGAAATACAATGAGCAGTTCTTC. This gives the protein CASRTSGGKYNEQFF.

A single count supports this clone. V gene TRBV6-5 combines with J gene TRBJ2-7; TRBD1 matches 9 bases. CDR3 length: 14 residues. Germline trimming cut 5 bases from V and 4 bases from J; bases unmatched to any gene: 6. The V gene's germline CDR1 is MNHEY and CDR2 SVGAGI. In nucleotides, the CDR3 is TGTGCCAGCAGTGGGGACAGGGACGTATACGAGCAGTACTTC. Translated: CASSGDRDVYEQYF.

The CDR3 loop reads CASSPTPPRSGDGYTF. In DNA form, the CDR3 reads TGTGCCAGCAGCCCGACCCCGCCCCGGTCGGGGGATGGCTACACCTTC. V gene TRBV7-2 combines with J gene TRBJ1-2; a weak D match, TRBD1 (5 bases). The germline V gene has CDR1 SGHTA and CDR2 FQGNSA. V lost 5 bases and J 6 bases, leaving 22 bases between the germline ends. The CDR3 is made up of 16 amino acids. Supplemented by reference TRBV7-2 and TRBJ1-2, the full variable domain reads GAGVSQSPSNKVTEKGKDVELRCDPISGHTALYWYRQSLGQGLEFLIYFQGNSAPDKSGLPSDRFSAERTGGSVSTLTIQRTQQEDSAVYLCASSPTPPRSGDGYTFGSGTRLTVV.

The rearrangement joins TRBV10-2 to TRBJ1-1, with 7 bases identical to TRBD1. Per germline, CDR1 WSHSY and CDR2 SAAADI. The junction had 6 bases not matched to a gene; V was cut back by 7 bases and J by 1 base. CDR3 size: 14 residues. CDR3 protein: CASIATGWNTEAFF. The CDR3 DNA follows: TGCGCCAGCATTGCGACAGGGTGGAACACTGAAGCTTTCTTT.

The chain is built from TRBV7-8 and TRBJ1-2, with unresolved D. V was trimmed by 5 bases and J by 0 bases, leaving 7 bases between them. Germline-derived CDR1 and CDR2 are SGHVS and FQNEAQ. The CDR3 consists of 13 residues. The CDR3 region is CASSTPTNYGYTF. CDR3 in DNA: TGTGCCAGCAGCACACCAACTAACTATGGCTACACCTTC.

As to this clone: The DNA is left out, because the CDR3 cannot be placed on it with certainty; the CDR3 is given as TCRdb lists it. The chain uses TRBV7-2 and TRBJ2-1; no check of the table's D call, TRBD1, against the DNA was made. The CDR3 totals 16 residues, both ends included. The germline V gene encodes CDR1 SGHTA and CDR2 FQGNSA. CDR3 amino acids: CASSLVAQGAAEGKFF.

CDR3 DNA: TGTGCCAGCAGCTTAGGATGGACCCAGCGGGGCCAAGAGACCCAGTACTTC. Translating it yields CASSLGWTQRGQETQYF. V gene TRBV7-9 combines with J gene TRBJ2-5; 7 bases match TRBD2. Germline CDR1 is SEHNR and CDR2 is FQNEAQ (reference sequence). The CDR3 is 17 amino acids. J gave up 1 base and V 1 base, and 9 bases lay outside the gene matches.

The V call is TRBV11-2, the J call TRBJ2-1; maybe TRBD2 (6 bases). Trimming removed 1 base at V and 4 bases at J, with 14 bases between. The CDR3 spans 16 residues. CDR1 is SGHAT and CDR2 is FQNNGV in the germline V gene. The CDR3 coding sequence is TGTGCCAGCAGCTTAGCATCTAGCGCGCTATACAATGAGCAGTTCTTC. Its translation: CASSLASSALYNEQFF.

This chain links TRBV7-9 with TRBJ1-2; 7 positions match TRBD1. Germline V lookup: CDR1 SEHNR, CDR2 FQNEAQ (reference sequence). The trim removed 6 bases at V and 4 bases at J, leaving 5 bases unmatched. CDR3 length: 13 residues. DNA of the CDR3: TGTGCCAGCAGTTGGGGACAGATCTATGGCTACACCTTC. The encoded protein is CASSWGQIYGYTF. Complete variable domain (other parts from reference TRBV7-9 and TRBJ1-2): DTGVSQNPRHKITKRGQNVTFRCDPISEHNRLYWYRQTLGQGPEFLTYFQNEAQLEKSRLLSDRFSAERPKGSFSTLEIQRTEQGDSAMYLCASSWGQIYGYTFGSGTRLTVV.

The chain couples TRBV2 to TRBJ1-2; weak D call: TRBD1 (6 bases). There are 14 residues in the CDR3. Deletions cut 1 base from V and 4 bases from J, with 10 bases between. Germline V gene sequence: CDR1 SNHLY, CDR2 FYNNEI. CDR3 loop: CASSEEADSYGYTF. CDR3 nucleotide sequence: TGTGCCAGCAGTGAAGAGGCGGACAGCTATGGCTACACCTTC.

The CDR3 DNA reads as TGTGCCACCAGCAGAGATGGGCCCACAGAGTATAGCAATCAGCCCCAGCATTTT. It translates to CATSRDGPTEYSNQPQHF. This sequence joins TRBV15 and TRBJ1-5; D gene unclear. CDR3 length equals 18 residues. The germline V and J ends were trimmed by 0 bases and 0 bases, with 15 bases remaining between them. Germline CDR1 and CDR2: LNHNV and YYDKDF (reference sequence).

V and J are TRBV27 and TRBJ1-1; TRBD1 might be the D (6 bases). The germline V gene has CDR1 MNHEY and CDR2 SMNVEV (reference sequence). The ends were cut back, 4 bases at V and 4 bases at J, with 13 bases in the middle. The CDR3 totals 14 residues. The CDR3 reads CASSSQGPGTEAFF. In nucleotides, the CDR3 is TGTGCCAGCAGTTCGCAGGGGCCGGGCACTGAAGCTTTCTTT.

Only a few counts were recorded for this clone. CDR3 sequence: CASSHGGGHTGELFF. The CDR3 region has the DNA TGTGCCAGCAGCCATGGGGGGGGTCACACCGGGGAGCTGTTTTTT. The chain joins TRBV28 to TRBJ2-2; 7 bases map to TRBD2. The CDR3 extends over 15 amino acids. V dropped 6 bases and J dropped 3; count of bases not matched to a gene: 7. The germline CDR1 and CDR2 sequences are MDHEN and SYDVKM.

V is TRBV5-5 and J is TRBJ2-7; the D gene is possibly TRBD2 (5 bases). The CDR3 spans 15 residues. V lost 2 bases and J lost 3, with 15 bases in between. Looked up from germline, CDR1 is SGHKS and CDR2 is YYEKEE (reference sequence). This CDR3 is CASSFGSLALYEQYF. Here the CDR3 DNA reads TGTGCCAGCAGCTTTGGTAGTCTAGCTCTCTACGAGCAGTACTTC.

The rearrangement joins TRBV15 to TRBJ2-1; the match to TRBD2 covers 7 bases. The length of the CDR3 is 16 residues. CDR1 is LNHNV, CDR2 YYDKDF, per germline (reference sequence). V dropped 0 bases and J dropped 2; count of bases not matched to a gene: 4. DNA of the CDR3: TGTGCCACCAGCAGAGATCAAGGACTAGCCTACAATGAGCAGTTCTTC. As protein: CATSRDQGLAYNEQFF.

This clone was found once. The J gene is TRBJ1-2, the V gene TRBV27, with D maybe TRBD1 (6 bases). V lost 6 bases and J lost 7, with 12 bases in between. CDR1 MNHEY and CDR2 SMNVEV come from the germline V gene (reference sequence). The CDR3 sequence is 12 residues long. The CDR3: CASSGGGRGYTF. In nucleotides, the CDR3 is TGTGCCAGCAGCGGGGGGGGCCGTGGCTACACCTTC.

The genes are TRBV7-9 and TRBJ2-4, with D perhaps matching TRBD1 (5 bases). V gave up 1 base and J gave up 0 bases, with 13 bases separating them. Germline loops: CDR1 SEHNR, CDR2 FQNEAQ (reference sequence). The CDR3 extends over 17 amino acids. CDR3 nucleotide sequence: TGTGCCAGCAGCTTAGAAGGAGACAGCCTAGCCAAAAACATTCAGTACTTC. It encodes CASSLEGDSLAKNIQYF.

The chain employs TRBV7-9 and TRBJ1-1; D is undetermined. This CDR3 has 15 residues. The V gene's germline CDR1 is SEHNR and CDR2 FQNEAQ (reference sequence). Trimming stripped 5 bases from V and 0 bases from J, with 13 bases between. The CDR3 loop reads CASSPPNFLNTEAFF. CDR3 coding DNA: TGTGCCAGCAGCCCCCCCAACTTTCTGAACACTGAAGCTTTCTTT.

The chain recombines TRBV15 with TRBJ1-2; TRBD1 matches at 10 bases. V shed 3 bases, J shed 7 bases, and the junction held 8 bases outside the gene matches. This CDR3 comprises 15 residues. CDR1 and CDR2 from the germline V gene are LNHNV and YYDKDF (reference sequence). CDR3 DNA sequence: TGTGCCACCAGCAGCGAAGACAGGGGGCATGGTGGCTACACCTTC. Translated: CATSSEDRGHGGYTF.

The chain carries TRBV2 and TRBJ1-2; the match to TRBD1 covers 9 bases. This CDR3 comprises 13 residues. Germline loops: CDR1 SNHLY, CDR2 FYNNEI. With V trimmed by 5 bases and J by 4 bases, 2 bases remained unmatched. CDR3 bases: TGTGCCAGCAGTACAGGGGGCATCTATGGCTACACCTTC. Its protein is CASSTGGIYGYTF.

The chain links TRBV27 to TRBJ1-2; D gene uncertain. V gave up 4 bases and J gave up 5 bases, with 5 bases separating them. From germline, CDR1 is MNHEY and CDR2 SMNVEV (reference sequence). The CDR3 extends over 11 amino acids. The DNA for the CDR3 is TGTGCCAGCAGTTCGGGGTATGGCTACACCTTC. Translation: CASSSGYGYTF.

This chain connects TRBV4-1 to TRBJ1-1, with D perhaps matching TRBD1 (5 bases). V was shortened by 4 bases and J by 1 base, with 19 bases between the two germline ends. The CDR3 sequence is 17 residues long. CDR1 MGHRA and CDR2 YSYEKL come from the germline V gene. CDR3 in amino acids: CASSRGDGSTWNTEAFF. The CDR3 DNA reads TGCGCCAGCAGCCGTGGGGACGGGAGTACTTGGAACACTGAAGCTTTCTTT.